The 25 T cell receptor beta chains given below trace back to one sample, sequenced in a study of brain T cells in children with intractable seizures. Measured with immunoSEQ multiplex PCR; TCRdb has only the in-frame clones, and not every one. This sample yields about 340,000 clones, of which about 93% are seen a single time; 5.7% belongs to the top ten. Time point described: blood from clinic visit 5 months post-surgery; TSC patient then seizure free. The sequenced sample was peripheral blood, obtained roughly 5 months after surgery. The receptors originated from a boy in the first two years of life with tuberous sclerosis and intractable seizures.

The V call is TRBV18, the J call TRBJ2-3; tentative D call: TRBD2 (5 bases). The CDR3 consists of 12 residues. The germline V gene has CDR1 KGHSH and CDR2 LQKENI. Between the trimmed V and J ends, which lost 6 bases and 6 bases, there was a span of 10 bases. This CDR3 reads CASSRTGDTQYF. The CDR3 nucleotides read TGTGCCAGCTCCCGGACGGGGGATACGCAGTATTTT.

This clone was seen once. V usage is TRBV7-9 and J usage is TRBJ2-1; no reliable D call. Germline loops: CDR1 SEHNR, CDR2 FQNEAQ (reference sequence). CDR3 size: 13 residues. V lost 5 bases and J 10 bases, leaving 15 bases between the germline ends. CDR3: CASSPWHLPEQFF. DNA of the CDR3: TGTGCCAGCAGCCCCTGGCATCTACCCGAGCAGTTCTTC.

The CDR3 bases are TGTGCCAGCAGTATCGCCTCTGGAAACACCATATATTTT. This gives the protein CASSIASGNTIYF. V usage is TRBV6-5 and J usage is TRBJ1-3; D call uncertain. The CDR3 is made up of 13 amino acids. The V end was cut by 5 bases, the J end by 0 bases, with 5 bases between. Per germline, CDR1 MNHEY and CDR2 SVGAGI.

The CDR3 is CASSSIRETYEQYF. The DNA for the CDR3 is TGTGCCAGCAGCTCGATTCGGGAGACCTACGAGCAGTACTTC. The J gene is TRBJ2-7, the V gene TRBV7-9; possible D gene TRBD2, 6 bases. V was trimmed by 4 bases and J by 2 bases, leaving 12 bases between them. The CDR3 has 14 amino acids. The germline CDR1 and CDR2 sequences are SEHNR and FQNEAQ (reference sequence).

The V and J genes are TRBV6-5 and TRBJ1-5; no definite D call. The CDR3 totals 12 residues. Germline V CDR1 and CDR2: MNHEY, SVGAGI. Trimming removed 2 bases from V and 5 bases from J, with 4 bases in between. Written as DNA, the CDR3 is TGTGCCAGCAGTTACAGATATCAGCCCCAGCATTTT. It yields the protein CASSYRYQPQHF.

The chain is built from TRBV4-1 and TRBJ2-1, with a tentative D call TRBD2 (6 bases). The CDR3 consists of 17 residues. The V end was cut by 1 base, the J end by 0 bases, with 13 bases between. Germline CDR1 is MGHRA and CDR2 is YSYEKL. CDR3 DNA sequence: TGCGCCAGCAGCCAAGGGCTCCTAGCGTCCTCCTACAATGAGCAGTTCTTC. Translating it yields CASSQGLLASSYNEQFF.

The chain employs TRBV5-8 and TRBJ2-7, with a possible D match to TRBD1 (6 bases). In germline, CDR1 is SGHTS, CDR2 YDEGEE. The CDR3 totals 16 residues. V shed 2 bases and J shed 1 base, with 16 bases lying between them. The DNA for the CDR3 is TGTGCCAGCAGCTTCGTGGGGGCGTCAGGGTCCTACGAGCAGTACTTC. Translated: CASSFVGASGSYEQYF.

The chain combines TRBV10-2 with TRBJ2-1; unclear D gene. Per germline, CDR1 WSHSY and CDR2 SAAADI. The CDR3 loop spans 15 amino acids. V lost 2 bases to trimming and J lost 3 bases, with 11 bases between them. Here the CDR3 DNA reads TGCGCCAGCAGTGAGGCCCTCTCCGGCTACAATGAGCAGTTCTTC. Its translation: CASSEALSGYNEQFF.

Only one count was recorded for this clone. The chain employs TRBV5-1 and TRBJ2-3, with 8 nucleotides matching TRBD2. Germline V lookup: CDR1 SGHRS, CDR2 YFSETQ. Trimming removed 0 bases from V and 5 bases from J; junction bases left unmatched: 11. The CDR3 sequence is 17 residues long. The CDR3 reads CASSLVFGRAGGDTQYF. The CDR3 region has the DNA TGCGCCAGCAGCTTGGTGTTCGGGAGGGCCGGTGGAGATACGCAGTATTTT.

The chain couples TRBV6-5 to TRBJ1-4; D is perhaps TRBD1 (5 bases). Germline lookup yields CDR1 MNHEY and CDR2 SVGAGI. The CDR3 totals 11 residues. Trimming removed 8 bases from V and 8 bases from J, with 9 bases in between. CDR3 protein: CASSWGEKLFF. CDR3 nucleotides: TGTGCCAGCTCATGGGGGGAAAAACTGTTTTTT.

V gene TRBV20-1 combines with J gene TRBJ2-1; no definite D call. The CDR3 is made up of 13 amino acids. Looked up from germline, CDR1 is DFQATT and CDR2 is SNEGSKA (reference sequence). Trimming took off 3 bases at V and 3 bases at J, with 9 bases between the two ends. CDR3 coding DNA: TGCAGTGCTAGTTCCCAGGACTACAATGAGCAGTTCTTC. This translates into CSASSQDYNEQFF.

This chain uses TRBV19 with TRBJ1-5; tentatively, D is TRBD1 (6 bases). V lost 5 bases and J lost 0, with 14 bases in between. Looked up from germline, CDR1 is LNHDA and CDR2 is SQIVND (reference sequence). The CDR3 spans 16 residues. The CDR3 DNA reads TGTGCCAGTAGTCCGCGGACAGCATATAGCAATCAGCCCCAGCATTTT. It yields the protein CASSPRTAYSNQPQHF.

V gene TRBV28 combines with J gene TRBJ2-5; maybe TRBD1 (5 bases). The germline V gene encodes CDR1 MDHEN and CDR2 SYDVKM. V lost 8 bases and J 6 bases, leaving 16 bases between the germline ends. This CDR3 is built from 13 residues. CDR3 in DNA: TGTGCCAGCGGAAGTGGGGCCATCAAGACCCAGTACTTC. Translation gives CASGSGAIKTQYF.

The chain carries TRBV7-9 and TRBJ2-5, with 7 nucleotides matching TRBD2. CDR3 length equals 14 residues. Germline trimming cut 1 base from V and 2 bases from J; bases unmatched to any gene: 1. Germline CDR1 and CDR2: SEHNR and FQNEAQ (reference sequence). The CDR3 coding sequence is TGTGCCAGCAGCTTAGGCGGGGGACAAGAGACCCAGTACTTC. Amino acids: CASSLGGGQETQYF.

The chain is built from TRBV3-1 (or the pseudogene TRBV3-2) and TRBJ2-2; 7 nucleotides match TRBD2. Per the germline V gene, CDR1 is LGHDT and CDR2 is YNNKEL (reference sequence). This CDR3 is 15 amino acids long. V gave up 1 base and J gave up 6 bases; unmatched junction bases: 5. The DNA of the CDR3 is TGTGCCAGCAGCCAAGGTCCCCGGGGGGCCGGGGAGCTGTTTTTT. Encoded protein: CASSQGPRGAGELFF.

V and J are TRBV6-5 and TRBJ1-1; 8 positions agree with TRBD1. The germline CDR1 and CDR2 sequences are MNHEY and SVGAGI. The CDR3 runs 15 residues. The V segment lost 4 bases and the J segment 4 bases; nucleotides outside the gene matches: 8. CDR3 nucleotide sequence: TGTGCCAGCAGTTTACAGGGGGATTTAGGCACTGAAGCTTTCTTT. Translated: CASSLQGDLGTEAFF.

The V and J genes are TRBV4-2 and TRBJ2-7; a possible D gene is TRBD2 (7 bases). The V gene's germline CDR1 is LGHNA and CDR2 YNFKEQ. This CDR3 spans 15 amino acids. Trimming cost V 3 bases and J 3 bases, with 15 bases left between them. CDR3 in amino acids: CASSQRGGKSYEQYF. CDR3 in DNA: TGTGCCAGCAGCCAGAGGGGGGGGAAGAGCTACGAGCAGTACTTC.

In this sample, this clone turned up once. The CDR3 DNA sequence: TGTGCCAGTAGTACCCTCCGGACAGGGGGCGATCAGCCCCAGCATTTT. Protein sequence: CASSTLRTGGDQPQHF. The chain is built from TRBV19 and TRBJ1-5, with 11 bases identical to TRBD1. Trimming took 4 bases from V and 5 from J; bases not matched to a gene: 7. CDR1 and CDR2 (germline): LNHDA, SQIVND (reference sequence). The CDR3 extends over 16 amino acids. The full variable domain, in which reference TRBV19 and TRBJ1-5 provide the parts outside the CDR3, is DGGITQSPKYLFRKEGQNVTLSCEQNLNHDAMYWYRQDPGQGLRLIYYSQIVNDFQKGDIAEGYSVSREKKESFPLTVTSAQKNPTAFYLCASSTLRTGGDQPQHFGDGTRLSIL.

The gene calls are TRBV6-5 and TRBJ2-7, with D possibly TRBD2 on 7 matching bases. Trimming removed 5 bases from V and 6 bases from J, with 17 bases in between. This CDR3 contains 14 residues. CDR1 and CDR2 from the germline V gene are MNHEY and SVGAGI. For the CDR3, the DNA is TGTGCCAGCAGTCGGGGGGCGGGAGCATCCGAGCAGTACTTC. This encodes CASSRGAGASEQYF.

This clone was seen once. V is TRBV9 and J is TRBJ2-2; the match to TRBD1 covers 7 bases. Germline V gene lookup returns CDR1 SGDLS and CDR2 YYNGEE. The CDR3 is made up of 15 amino acids. The J segment lost 5 bases and the V segment lost 3 bases, leaving 7 bases of the junction unmatched. The DNA for the CDR3 is TGTGCCAGCAGCGCGGACAGGATACGGACCGGGGAGCTGTTTTTT. Residues: CASSADRIRTGELFF.

This sequence joins TRBV3-1 (or the pseudogene TRBV3-2) and TRBJ1-5; D unclear. CDR3 length equals 14 residues. Trimming left V 0 bases short and J 10 bases short, with 13 bases between. Germline CDR1 LGHDT, CDR2 YNNKEL (reference sequence). Here the CDR3 reads CASSQDYSVEPQHF. Here the CDR3 DNA reads TGTGCCAGCAGCCAAGATTACAGTGTTGAACCCCAGCATTTT.

The V and J genes are TRBV3-1 (or the pseudogene TRBV3-2) and TRBJ1-5; no definite D call. Germline loops: CDR1 LGHDT, CDR2 YNNKEL (reference sequence). V lost 0 bases to trimming and J lost 2 bases, with 11 bases between them. The CDR3 consists of 16 residues. CDR3 loop: CASSQEGGLGNQPQHF. The CDR3 region has the DNA TGTGCCAGCAGCCAAGAAGGTGGGCTGGGCAATCAGCCCCAGCATTTT.

The chain is built from TRBV6-5 and TRBJ1-2; TRBD1 matches at 7 bases. CDR3 length: 14 amino acids. V lost 0 bases and J lost 5; bases outside the gene matches: 3. The germline gives CDR1 MNHEY, CDR2 SVGAGI. In nucleotides, the CDR3 is TGTGCCAGCAGTTACTCGGGACAGAAGTATGGCTACACCTTC. Amino acid sequence: CASSYSGQKYGYTF.

V usage is TRBV30 and J usage is TRBJ2-5, with 7 bases fitting TRBD2. Trimming took 6 bases from V and 6 from J; bases not matched to a gene: 7. The CDR3 sequence is 12 residues long. Germline-derived CDR1 and CDR2 are GTSNPN and SVGIG (reference sequence). CDR3 in amino acids: CACFGGTKTQYF. The CDR3 DNA reads TGTGCCTGTTTCGGGGGGACTAAGACCCAGTACTTC.

A remark on this clone: This CDR3 is also generated by other DNA sequences in the sample. This rearrangement joins TRBV9 to TRBJ2-3, with D maybe TRBD1 (6 bases). Per germline, CDR1 SGDLS and CDR2 YYNGEE. There are 14 residues in the CDR3. Trimming removed 0 bases at V and 1 base at J, with 6 bases between. The DNA for the CDR3 is TGTGCCAGCAGCGTAGGACAGGGCACAGATACGCAGTATTTT. Protein product: CASSVGQGTDTQYF.